Listed below are T cell receptor beta chains from one sample, sequenced in a study of blood T cell repertoires in COVID-19. The table came from immunoSEQ multiplex PCR; TCRdb's copy has only in-frame clones and leaves some out. The profile shows around 150,000 clones, approximately 91% of them singletons. The sequencing sample was made of peripheral blood. All receptors come from a man between 18 and 29 years old with acute or convalescent COVID-19. The CDR3 runs from the conserved cysteine through the conserved F or W. Fields, in order: CDR3 length, clone size, J gene, V gene, D gene, CDR3 protein, CDR3 DNA. D genes are given only for firm matches. Where a row states a size, it is once, few, many or the class of an expanded clone; other rows omit it.

>13|-|TRBJ2-5|TRBV30|-
CAWSTGIGETQYF
TGTGCCTGGAGTACGGGGATAGGAGAGACCCAGTACTTC
>13|-|TRBJ2-2|TRBV6-4|-
CASSDGGAGELFF
TGTGCCAGCAGTGACGGGGGCGCCGGGGAGCTGTTTTTT
>15|once|TRBJ2-5|TRBV5-1|TRBD1
CASRGQAAPLETQYF
TGCGCCAGCAGGGGACAGGCCGCTCCCCTAGAGACCCAGTACTTC
>17|-|TRBJ2-1|TRBV5-1|TRBD1
CASSLAGTVSYDNEQFF
TGCGCCAGCAGCTTGGCCGGGACAGTTTCCTATGACAATGAGCAGTTCTTC
>14|-|TRBJ2-7|TRBV19|-
CASSAPGGSGEQYF
TGTGCCAGTAGTGCCCCTGGGGGGTCGGGGGAGCAGTACTTC
>18|-|TRBJ2-3|TRBV7-9|TRBD2
CASGGLAGGPEWADTQYF
TGTGCCAGCGGTGGACTAGCGGGAGGGCCGGAGTGGGCAGATACGCAGTATTTT
>14|once|TRBJ2-7|TRBV27|-
CASSLIGGVYEQYF
TGTGCCAGCAGTTTAATCGGCGGGGTCTACGAGCAGTACTTC
>16|-|TRBJ2-7|TRBV7-8|TRBD2
CASSLAGSGGSYEQYF
TGTGCCAGCAGCTTAGCGGGGAGCGGGGGATCCTACGAGCAGTACTTC
>15|once|TRBJ2-3|TRBV24-1|TRBD2
CATSDTSGSADTQYF
TGTGCCACCAGTGATACTAGCGGGAGCGCAGATACGCAGTATTTT
>20|once|TRBJ1-1|TRBV7-8|-
CASSLAKGSTAKLVNTEAFF
TGTGCCAGCAGCTTAGCGAAGGGGTCGACAGCCAAACTGGTGAACACTGAAGCTTTCTTT
>13|-|TRBJ1-1|TRBV30|-
CAQSGRVNTEAFF
TGTGCCCAGTCGGGGAGAGTGAACACTGAAGCTTTCTTT
>15|-|TRBJ1-1|TRBV7-9|TRBD1
CASSRTGTGYTEAFF
TGTGCCAGCAGTCGTACCGGGACAGGGTACACTGAAGCTTTCTTT
>14|-|TRBJ1-1|TRBV4-1|-
CASGRRLIRGEAFF
TGCGCCAGCGGGCGTCGATTGATCCGGGGAGAAGCTTTCTTT
>15|-|TRBJ2-1|TRBV6-2/TRBV6-3|TRBD2
CASSYRAGGQGEQFF
TGTGCCAGCAGTTACAGAGCGGGGGGCCAGGGTGAGCAGTTCTTC
>15|-|TRBJ1-2|TRBV23-1|-
CASSQPRGSLYGYTF
TGCGCCAGCAGTCAACCCAGGGGCAGCCTATATGGCTACACCTTC
>14|-|TRBJ2-3|TRBV27|TRBD2
CASSIGLATDTQYF
TGTGCCAGCAGTATAGGACTAGCTACAGATACGCAGTATTTT
>17|-|TRBJ2-7|TRBV4-2|TRBD2
CASSQDPGGSRSYEQYF
TGTGCCAGCAGCCAAGATCCGGGCGGGAGTAGGTCCTACGAGCAGTACTTC
>14|-|TRBJ1-2|TRBV5-6|-
CASSSVSRGYGYTF
TGTGCCAGCAGCTCAGTCAGCAGGGGCTATGGCTACACCTTC
>14|-|TRBJ2-6|TRBV29-1|-
CSAKNSSGANVLTF
TGCAGCGCCAAAAACAGCTCTGGGGCCAACGTCCTGACTTTC
>14|-|TRBJ1-4|TRBV28|-
CASRPQGSGEKLFF
TGTGCCAGCCGACCGCAGGGTTCAGGGGAAAAACTGTTTTTT
>14|-|TRBJ2-1|TRBV7-9|TRBD2
CASSFSGGYNEQFF
TGTGCCAGCAGCTTTAGCGGGGGGTACAATGAGCAGTTCTTC
>16|once|TRBJ2-5|TRBV2|TRBD2
CASSEGASGRIETQYF
TGTGCCAGCAGTGAAGGCGCCAGCGGGAGGATAGAGACCCAGTACTTC
>12|-|TRBJ2-2|TRBV12-3/TRBV12-4|-
CASRYSTGELFF
TGTGCCAGCCGGTACTCTACCGGGGAGCTGTTTTTT
>13|-|TRBJ1-1|TRBV7-2|-
CASSLQMNTEAFF
TGTGCCAGCAGCTTACAGATGAACACTGAAGCTTTCTTT
>17|-|TRBJ2-1|TRBV12-5|TRBD2
CASGPGLAGVGGNEQFF
TGTGCTAGTGGGCCGGGACTAGCGGGAGTGGGGGGGAATGAGCAGTTCTTC
>12|once|TRBJ1-1|TRBV30|TRBD1
CAFDRVGTEAFF
TGTGCCTTCGACAGGGTTGGCACTGAAGCTTTCTTT
>15|-|TRBJ1-4|TRBV9|-
CASSERERSSEKLFF
TGTGCCAGCAGCGAGAGAGAAAGGAGCAGCGAAAAACTGTTTTTT
>12|-|TRBJ2-7|TRBV7-9|-
CASSLGISEQYF
TGTGCCAGCAGCCTCGGTATCTCCGAGCAGTACTTC
>15|-|TRBJ2-6|TRBV3-1/TRBV3-2|-
CASLGQNSGANVLTF
TGTGCCAGTTTGGGGCAGAACTCTGGGGCCAACGTCCTGACTTTC
>12|-|TRBJ1-2|TRBV30|-
CAWSGVSNGYTF
TGTGCCTGGAGTGGCGTTTCCAATGGCTACACCTTC
>17|-|TRBJ2-1|TRBV12-5|-
CASGLVLSGLPYNEQFF
TGTGCTAGTGGTTTGGTACTCTCAGGGCTCCCCTACAATGAGCAGTTCTTC
>17|once|TRBJ1-3|TRBV7-6|TRBD1
CASSLPRQGAPGNTIYF
TGTGCCAGCAGCCTCCCCCGACAGGGCGCTCCTGGAAACACCATATATTTT
>15|-|TRBJ2-2|TRBV24-1|TRBD1
CATSDLGQAGGELFF
TGTGCCACCAGTGACCTCGGACAGGCAGGCGGGGAGCTGTTTTTT
>18|-|TRBJ1-1|TRBV3-1/TRBV3-2|-
CASSQEGGAHSLITEAFF
TGTGCCAGCAGCCAAGAAGGAGGCGCGCACTCTCTGATCACTGAAGCTTTCTTT
>15|once|TRBJ1-2|TRBV19|TRBD1
CASSRGQEINYGYTF
TGTGCCAGTAGTAGGGGACAGGAGATAAACTATGGCTACACCTTC